This is a list of T cell receptor beta chains from one sample in a study. TCRdb re-called the 5' RACE reads through MiXCR, storing one row per CDR3 protein. Seen here are approximately 7,000 distinct CDR3 sequences, 50% observed once, and the top ten hold 3%. Sequenced: naive CD4+ T cells sorted from a lymph node. The origin of the receptors is a female donor with breast cancer. CDR3s include the opening cysteine and the closing phenylalanine or tryptophan.

V: TRBV7-9
CDR3: CASSYLAGEQFF

V: TRBV5-5
CDR3: CASSSSHGTDYGYTF

V: TRBV20-1
CDR3: CSARSLLDQYQETQYF

V: TRBV9
CDR3: CASSVDGRGHNEQFF

V: TRBV6-2/TRBV6-3
CDR3: CASSYWVETEAFF

V: TRBV7-3
CDR3: CASSLQGASHNEQFF

V: TRBV6-5
CDR3: CASSYSNPYEQYF

V: TRBV9
CDR3: CASSAYDNSPLHF

V: TRBV12-3/TRBV12-4
CDR3: CASSFTGTGTSYNEQFF

V: TRBV5-1
CDR3: CASSSQGASNTEAFF

V: TRBV20-1
CDR3: CSVLGTISSYNEQFF

V: TRBV5-1
CDR3: CASLRGGSTDTQYF

V: TRBV4-2
CDR3: CASSQDRIGGYTF

V: TRBV6-1
CDR3: CASGVLPGQGNYGYTF

V: TRBV6-5
CDR3: CASTPAGANTGELFF

V: TRBV20-1
CDR3: CSARMTVADTQYF

V: TRBV21-1
CDR3: CASSKDFIRRYNEQFF

V: TRBV13
CDR3: CASSRQFSGANVLTF

V: TRBV5-1
CDR3: CASSLAGTYEQYF

V: TRBV5-1
CDR3: CASSPGGTDGNTF

V: TRBV5-1
CDR3: CASSEDQNQPQHF

V: TRBV29-1
CDR3: CSARRWSDDGTQYF

V: TRBV11-2
CDR3: CASSLVSSGGNEKLFF

V: TRBV12-3/TRBV12-4
CDR3: CASSFLGENQPQHF

V: TRBV20-1
CDR3: CSAQGSDLEQYF

V: TRBV9
CDR3: CASSVRQGNSPLHF

V: TRBV20-1
CDR3: CSARYNRGGETQYF

V: TRBV20-1
CDR3: CSALDYLQETQYF

V: TRBV7-2
CDR3: CASSLPLDTEAFF

V: TRBV12-3/TRBV12-4
CDR3: CASSKAEPGNEQFF

V: TRBV20-1
CDR3: CSAHSHGREQETRYF